Given below is one TCR beta chain in context. The CDR3 has 13 residues. The germline CDR1 and CDR2 sequences are SGHTA and FQGTGA. V gave up 2 bases and J gave up 8 bases; unmatched junction bases: 4. The sample comes from a study of blood T cell repertoires in COVID-19. The data were produced by immunoSEQ multiplex PCR, yet TCRdb's version contains in-frame clones alone and is incomplete. The sample contains hundreds of thousands of clones, approximately 82% of which appear only once. This clonotype was sampled from a woman at least 80 years old with acute or convalescent COVID-19. The sample consisted of peripheral blood. This sequence joins TRBV7-3 and TRBJ1-2; 8 bases agree with TRBD1. This CDR3 is CASSLSPGGGYTF. In DNA form, the CDR3 reads TGTGCCAGCAGCTTATCTCCAGGGGGCGGCTACACCTTC. The complete variable domain, with remaining parts taken from reference TRBV7-3 and TRBJ1-2, reads GAGVSQTPSNKVTEKGKYVELRCDPISGHTALYWYRQSLGQGPEFLIYFQGTGAADDSGLPNDRFFAVRPEGSVSTLKIQRTERGDSAVYLCASSLSPGGGYTFGSGTRLTVV.